These 5 T cell receptor beta chains were all obtained from the same sample, sequenced in a study of low-dose radiotherapy and immunotherapy resistance in tumors. Time point of the sample: before trial treatment. TRAV and TRBV primers primed cDNA for both TCRalpha and TCRbeta. It was with a constant-region primer and a V-primer adapter that TCRs were amplified over approximately 20 PCR cycles. TCRdb reprocessed the reads with MiXCR, giving one entry per CDR3 protein. Of 70,000 to 90,000 distinct CDR3 sequences listed, 15% to 20% are singletons. The source was PBMCs, collected before treatment. Receptors were obtained from a male donor with prostate cancer.

As to this clonotype: It may be a read error: a sequence one base away is much more abundant. This chain joins TRBV7-3 and TRBJ1-5; D is ambiguous. The CDR3 runs 13 residues. The V end lost 6 bases, the J end lost 7 bases, and 13 bases lay between the germline ends. Germline lookup yields CDR1 SGHTA and CDR2 FQGTGA. The CDR3 region is CASSYMGSQPQHF. DNA for the CDR3: TGTGCCAGCAGTTACATGGGGTCCCAGCCCCAGCATTTT.

This clonotype was detected only a few times. For the CDR3, the DNA is TGTGCCAGCAGTTCGGGACTTCTGAACACCGGGGAGCTGTTTTTT. This gives the protein CASSSGLLNTGELFF. The chain employs TRBV12-3 or TRBV12-4 and TRBJ2-2, with D possibly TRBD2 on 6 matching bases. CDR3 length: 15 amino acids. The ends were cut back, 4 bases at V and 1 base at J, with 10 bases in the middle.

Many counts were recorded for this clonotype. Germline is not matched at one junction end, which may reflect a read error. The V call is TRBV20-1, the J call TRBJ1-4; D may be TRBD1 (6 bases). Germline V gene sequence: CDR1 DFQATT, CDR2 SNEGSKA (reference sequence). The CDR3 has 14 residues. CDR3 DNA sequence: TGCAGTGCCAGAGGGGGGGGGGGAAATGAAAAACTGTTTTTT. It codes for CSARGGGGNEKLFF.

This clonotype was counted at least ten times. V gene TRBV12-3 or TRBV12-4 combines with J gene TRBJ2-4, with D unresolved. Trimming removed 5 bases at V and 0 bases at J, with 5 bases between. The CDR3 loop spans 13 amino acids. Here the CDR3 reads CASSGIAKNIQYF. CDR3 sequence (DNA): TGTGCCAGCAGTGGAATAGCCAAAAACATTCAGTACTTC.

This clonotype was observed many times. The chain combines TRBV10-3 with TRBJ2-5; D is unclear. Trimming pared 4 bases from V and 5 bases from J, leaving 14 bases between. Germline V gives CDR1 ENHRY, CDR2 SYGVKD. This CDR3 spans 14 amino acids. DNA for the CDR3: TGTGCCATCAGTGCGCGCCCGAACGAGGAGACCCAGTACTTC. It translates to CAISARPNEETQYF.